This T cell receptor beta chain was recorded in a study of blood T cell repertoires in COVID-19. TCRdb's copy holds only in-frame clones and misses some; the assay was immunoSEQ multiplex PCR. Of around 240,000 clones detected, approximately 80% appear once; the ten largest clones hold about 2%. A few counts support this clone. The junction had 9 bases not matched to a gene; V was cut back by 4 bases and J by 5 bases. CDR3 size: 15 residues. Per the germline V gene, CDR1 is SGHNT and CDR2 is YYREEE (reference sequence). This clonotype was sampled from a woman older than 75 with acute or convalescent COVID-19. The chain carries TRBV5-4 and TRBJ1-2; 9 positions match TRBD1. The sample taken for sequencing was peripheral blood. The CDR3 protein is CASSPPGQGGYGYTF. Written as DNA, the CDR3 is TGTGCCAGCAGCCCACCGGGACAGGGTGGGTATGGCTACACCTTC.